This T cell receptor beta chain was recorded in a study of Tregs in tolerant kidney transplant recipients. TCRdb's table, derived via immunoSEQ multiplex PCR, lists solely in-frame clones and lacks some. This repertoire includes roughly 3,000 clones. Recipient PBMCs carried a CFSE label and met irradiated graft donor PBMCs for six to seven days before FACS sorting. The CDR3 covers 10 residues. Trimming shortened V by 6 bases and J by 5 bases, and 4 bases separated the two germline ends. Germline V lookup: CDR1 MNHEY, CDR2 SVGEGT. Remarks on this clone: Its target is unknown. The read terminates 3 residues before the CDR3 end, so the remaining end is supplied by the germline J gene.

The TCR sequence derives from a human patient who received a combined kidney and bone marrow transplant. J is TRBJ2-5 and V is TRBV6-2 or TRBV6-3; D not certain. Sequencing used CD8+ T cells from blood cultured with allogeneic cells, obtained before the transplant. The part of the CDR3 DNA that was read is TGTGCCAGCAGGGGCGAGACC. Its protein is CASRGET. The entire CDR3 reads CASRGETQYF.